The following is a T cell receptor beta chain sequence with its context. CDR3 length equals 14 residues. Trimming removed 5 bases from V and 7 bases from J; junction bases left unmatched: 8. Germline values: CDR1 LNHDA, CDR2 SQIVND (reference sequence). Original processing notes: For nucleated cells, counts were estimated from reference gene primer amplification. The method was immunoSEQ multiplex PCR; TCRdb's version includes in-frame clones alone and lacks a portion of them. V, J and clone size derive from that table, while D and trimming were established from the DNA sequence. Among approximately 250,000 clones, approximately 87% were seen once, and the ten largest hold 4.6%. This record comes from a study of blood T cell repertoires in COVID-19. Study-wide context: Collection of acute and convalescent COVID-19 samples took place in the United States, Italy and Spain. T cells, B-cell-depleted T cells, or PBMCs provided the cDNA or gDNA that served as material.

V is TRBV19 and J is TRBJ2-3, with TRBD2 matching 8 bases. The material sequenced was peripheral blood. The sequence was collected from a man aged 60 to 75 who had recovered from COVID-19. The DNA of the CDR3 is TGTGCCAGTAGTGTCGCGGGAGGCGCTTATACGCAGTATTTT. This sequence encodes CASSVAGGAYTQYF.